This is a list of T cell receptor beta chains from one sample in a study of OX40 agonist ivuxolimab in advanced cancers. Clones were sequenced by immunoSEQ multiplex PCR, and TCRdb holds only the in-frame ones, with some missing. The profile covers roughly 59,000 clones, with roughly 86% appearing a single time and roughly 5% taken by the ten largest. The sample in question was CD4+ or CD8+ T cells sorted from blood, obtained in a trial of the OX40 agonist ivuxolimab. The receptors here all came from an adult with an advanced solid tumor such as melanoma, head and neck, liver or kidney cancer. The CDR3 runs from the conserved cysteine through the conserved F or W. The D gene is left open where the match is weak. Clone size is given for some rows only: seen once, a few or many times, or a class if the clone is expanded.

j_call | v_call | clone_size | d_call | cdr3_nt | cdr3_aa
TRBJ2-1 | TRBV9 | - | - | TGTGCCAGCAGCCTCGGTGGGAGCTTCAATGAGCAGTTCTTC | CASSLGGSFNEQFF
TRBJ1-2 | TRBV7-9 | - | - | TGTGCCAGCAGCCCCCATGGGGGGGGATCGGGAGGCTACACCTTC | CASSPHGGGSGGYTF
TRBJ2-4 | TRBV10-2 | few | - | TGCGCCAGCAGTATGAGTGCTAGCGATTTAAGAGGAAACATTCAGTACTTC | CASSMSASDLRGNIQYF
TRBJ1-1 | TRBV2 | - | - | TGTGCCAGCATAGGAGGGTCCACTGAAGCTTTCTTT | CASIGGSTEAFF
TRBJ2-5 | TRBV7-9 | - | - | TGTGCCAGCAGCCTTAGGGGGGGCGGTTCGGGAGAGACCCAGTACTTC | CASSLRGGGSGETQYF
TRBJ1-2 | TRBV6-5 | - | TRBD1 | TGTGCCAGCACCGAGGCAGGGACAGACTATGGCTACACCTTC | CASTEAGTDYGYTF
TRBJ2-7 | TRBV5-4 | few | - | TGTGCCAGCAGCTTAGGAATCGAGCGCTCCTACGAGCAGTACTTC | CASSLGIERSYEQYF
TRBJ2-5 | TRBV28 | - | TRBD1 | TGTGCCAGCAGTTTATGGCGGGCAGGGGGCGGATTAGAGACCCAGTACTTC | CASSLWRAGGGLETQYF
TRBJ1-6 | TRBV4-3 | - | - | TGCGCCAGCAGCCAAGCCGAGGGGAATTCACCCCTCCACTTT | CASSQAEGNSPLHF
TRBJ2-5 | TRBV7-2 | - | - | TGTGCCAGCAGCTTAGCCTCGGTCCTAGTGGGAGAGACCCAGTACTTC | CASSLASVLVGETQYF
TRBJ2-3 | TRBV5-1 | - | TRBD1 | TGCGCCAGCAGCTCCCATGGACAGGGGCTAAGCACAGATACGCAGTATTTT | CASSSHGQGLSTDTQYF
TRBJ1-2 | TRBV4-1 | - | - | TGCGCCAGCAGCCAAGATAGGGGCAGTGACTATGGCTACACCTTC | CASSQDRGSDYGYTF
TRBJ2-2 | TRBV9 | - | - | TGTGCCAGCAGCGTGGCAGGCTGGTCCACCGGGGAGCTGTTTTTT | CASSVAGWSTGELFF
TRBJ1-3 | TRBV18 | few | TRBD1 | TGTGCCAGCTCACCACCAATGGGACAGGGAAACTCTGGAAACACCATATATTTT | CASSPPMGQGNSGNTIYF
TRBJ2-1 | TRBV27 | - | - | TGTGCCAGCAGTTTATCGATTAGCTCCTACAATGAGCAGTTCTTC | CASSLSISSYNEQFF
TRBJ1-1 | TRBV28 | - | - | TGTGCCAGCAGTTTGACGAGACAGACTTTCTTT | CASSLTRQTFF
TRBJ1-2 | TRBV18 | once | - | TGTGCCAGCTCACCTGCCAGCACCTATGGCTACACCTTC | CASSPASTYGYTF
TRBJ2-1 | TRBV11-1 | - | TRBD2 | TGTGCCAGCAGCTTAATGACTAGCGGAAGCTCCTACAATGAGCAGTTCTTC | CASSLMTSGSSYNEQFF
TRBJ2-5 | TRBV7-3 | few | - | TGTGCCAGCAGCTTAGTGGAAGGGTACCAAGAGACCCAGTACTTC | CASSLVEGYQETQYF
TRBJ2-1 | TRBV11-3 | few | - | TGTGCCAGCAGCTTAGGGAGGGGCTCCTACAATGAGCAGTTCTTC | CASSLGRGSYNEQFF
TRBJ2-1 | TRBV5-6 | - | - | TGTGCCAGCAGCTCGGCCCAGGAAAATGAGCAGTTCTTC | CASSSAQENEQFF
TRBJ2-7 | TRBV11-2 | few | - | TGTGCCAGCAGCTTAGTACCCGGGTTGGGATCCTACGAGCAGTACTTC | CASSLVPGLGSYEQYF
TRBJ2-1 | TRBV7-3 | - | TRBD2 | TGTGCCAGCAGCCTTCTAGCGGCGGGATCGCACAATGAGCAGTTCTTC | CASSLLAAGSHNEQFF
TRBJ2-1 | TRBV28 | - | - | TGTGCCAGCAGGGGAACGGGTACAAGCTACAATGAGCAGTTCTTC | CASRGTGTSYNEQFF
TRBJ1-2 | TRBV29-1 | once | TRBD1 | TGCAGCGTCCGACAGGGAATTCGGGCTAACTATGGCTACACCTTC | CSVRQGIRANYGYTF
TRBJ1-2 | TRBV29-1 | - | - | TGCAGCGTCCTGACAGACCGGGGTTATGGCTACACCTTC | CSVLTDRGYGYTF
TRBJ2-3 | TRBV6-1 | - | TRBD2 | TGTGCCAGCAGTGCTGGGACGGTAGCGGGTACGCAGTATTTT | CASSAGTVAGTQYF
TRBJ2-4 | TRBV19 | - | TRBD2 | TGTGCCAGTACCCCGGGCAGGGAGGGACGGAACATTCAGTACTTC | CASTPGREGRNIQYF
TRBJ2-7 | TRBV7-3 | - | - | TGTGCCAGCAGCTTAATTCATTCAGCTTACGAGCAGTACTTC | CASSLIHSAYEQYF
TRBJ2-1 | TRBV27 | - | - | TGTGCCAGCAGGGTCGGTTCCATCTACAATGAGCAGTTCTTC | CASRVGSIYNEQFF
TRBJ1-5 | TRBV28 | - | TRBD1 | TGTGCCAGCAGTGAACAGGGGAGAAGCAATCAGCCCCAGCATTTT | CASSEQGRSNQPQHF
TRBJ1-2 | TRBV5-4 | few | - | TGTGCCAGCACCGATGACAGACGCTATGGCTACACCTTC | CASTDDRRYGYTF
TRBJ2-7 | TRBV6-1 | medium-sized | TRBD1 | TGTGCCAGCAGCGACAGGGGCGGCGAGCAGTACTTC | CASSDRGGEQYF
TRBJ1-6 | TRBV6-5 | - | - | TGTGCCAGCGTTACAAGCTCCTATAATTCACCCCTCCACTTT | CASVTSSYNSPLHF
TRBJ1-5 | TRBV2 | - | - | TGTGCCAGCAGTGGGGCAGCTGGTTGGGATAGCAATCAGCCCCAGCATTTT | CASSGAAGWDSNQPQHF
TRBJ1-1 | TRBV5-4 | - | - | TGTGCCAGCAGCTTGCAGGGTAACACTGAAGCTTTCTTT | CASSLQGNTEAFF
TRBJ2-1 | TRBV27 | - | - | TGTGCCAGCAGTTTCGGTCGAGGGAGTAGGGATGAGCAGTTCTTC | CASSFGRGSRDEQFF
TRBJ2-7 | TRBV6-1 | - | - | TGTGCCAGCAGTGAGTTTGGATACGAGCAGTACTTC | CASSEFGYEQYF
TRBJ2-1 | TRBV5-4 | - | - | TGTGCCAGCAGCTTGGTATCCGGGAATGAGCAGTTCTTC | CASSLVSGNEQFF
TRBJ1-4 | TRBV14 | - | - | TGTGCCAGCAGCCAAGGAGGCCAGATTGGTGAAAAACTGTTTTTT | CASSQGGQIGEKLFF
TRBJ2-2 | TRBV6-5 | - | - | TGTGCCAGCACCTTAGACAGGCGGGGCGGGGAGCTGTTTTTT | CASTLDRRGGELFF
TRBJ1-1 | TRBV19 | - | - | TGTGCCAGTAGTATTACCCTCGGCCCGAACACTGAAGCTTTCTTT | CASSITLGPNTEAFF
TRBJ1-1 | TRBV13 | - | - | TGTGCCAGCAGCTTGAAACAATATGAAGCTTTCTTT | CASSLKQYEAFF
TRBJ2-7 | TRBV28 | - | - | TGTGCCAGCAGTCCCTGGGACGGGAGTGCGTACGAGCAGTACTTC | CASSPWDGSAYEQYF
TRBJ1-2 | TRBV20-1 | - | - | TGCAGTGCTCAGATAGGAGGGGGCTACACCTTC | CSAQIGGGYTF
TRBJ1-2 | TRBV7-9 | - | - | TGTGCCAGCAGCTTAATCTCCGCTAACTATGGCTACACCTTC | CASSLISANYGYTF
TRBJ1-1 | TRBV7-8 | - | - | TGTGCCAGCAGCTTAGCAGGGGTCTTGAACACTGAAGCTTTCTTT | CASSLAGVLNTEAFF
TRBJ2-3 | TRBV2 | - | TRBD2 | TGTGCCAGCAGTGAAACCGGGACTAGCGGAGATACGCAGTATTTT | CASSETGTSGDTQYF
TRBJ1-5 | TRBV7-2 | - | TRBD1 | TGTGCCAGCAGTATAAAAACCGGGACAGTGATCAATCAGCCCCAGCATTTT | CASSIKTGTVINQPQHF